This T cell receptor (beta chain) was sequenced for a study of blood T cell repertoires in COVID-19. Whole-study context: The analysed material was cDNA or gDNA that came from T cells, B-cell-depleted T cells, or PBMCs.

This table comes from immunoSEQ multiplex PCR, and its TCRdb copy is limited to in-frame clones, with some not included. Here the sample spans 150,000 to 200,000 clones, about 88% being singletons. The CDR3 extends over 13 amino acids. Germline V gene data show CDR1 as SGDLS and CDR2 as YYNGEE. Trimming removed 7 bases from V and 2 bases from J, with 12 bases in between. This clonotype was sampled from a man aged 18 to 30 with acute or convalescent COVID-19. The chain is built from TRBV9 and TRBJ1-2; D not certain. The sample consisted of peripheral blood. The CDR3 protein is CASSNSGNYGYTF. CDR3 coding DNA: TGTGCCAGCTCCAACTCGGGGAACTATGGCTACACCTTC. The full variable domain, rest sourced from reference TRBV9 and TRBJ1-2, is DSGVTQTPKHLITATGQRVTLRCSPRSGDLSVYWYQQSLDQGLQFLIQYYNGEERAKGNILERFSAQQFPDLHSELNLSSLELGDSALYFCASSNSGNYGYTFGSGTRLTVV.